The sequence of this TCR beta chain was determined in a study of T cell responses to AZD1222 COVID-19 vaccine. Method: immunoSEQ multiplex PCR; TCRdb's copy keeps in-frame clones and lacks some. The table includes some 99,000 clones, roughly 87% detected once. This CDR3 has 18 amino acids. The clonotype was recovered from an adult in good health. The chain joins TRBV21-1 to TRBJ1-2; TRBD1 is the table's D call, not checked against the DNA. TRBV21-1 is shown as a pseudogene. The sample consisted of peripheral blood, taken on day 0 of MenACWY control vaccination. CDR3 sequence: CASSKAGGQGYRVYGYTF. CDR3 bases: TGTGCCAGCAGCAAAGCGGGGGGACAGGGGTATAGGGTCTATGGCTACACCTTC.